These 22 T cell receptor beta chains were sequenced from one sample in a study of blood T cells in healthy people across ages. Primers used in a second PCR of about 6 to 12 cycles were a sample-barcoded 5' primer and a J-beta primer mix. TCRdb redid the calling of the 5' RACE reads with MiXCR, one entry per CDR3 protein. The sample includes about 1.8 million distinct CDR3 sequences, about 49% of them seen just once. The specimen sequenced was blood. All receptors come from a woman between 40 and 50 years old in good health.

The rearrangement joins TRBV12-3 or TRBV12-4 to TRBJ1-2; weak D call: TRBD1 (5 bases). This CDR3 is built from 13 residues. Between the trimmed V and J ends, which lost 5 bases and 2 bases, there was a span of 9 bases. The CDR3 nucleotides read TGTGCCAGCAGTGTAAAGGGGAACTATGGCTACACCTTC. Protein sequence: CASSVKGNYGYTF.

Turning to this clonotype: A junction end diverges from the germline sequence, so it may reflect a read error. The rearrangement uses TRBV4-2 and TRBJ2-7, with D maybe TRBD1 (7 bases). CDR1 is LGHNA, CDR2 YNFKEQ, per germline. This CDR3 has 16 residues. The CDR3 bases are TGTACCAGCAGCCAATCCGCGGCGGGACAGCCCTACGAGCAGTACTTC. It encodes CTSSQSAAGQPYEQYF.

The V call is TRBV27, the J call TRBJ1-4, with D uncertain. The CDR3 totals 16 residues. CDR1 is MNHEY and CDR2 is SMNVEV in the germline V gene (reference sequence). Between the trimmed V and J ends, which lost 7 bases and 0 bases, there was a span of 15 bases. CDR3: CASTKLNGATNEKLFF. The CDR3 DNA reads TGTGCCAGCACTAAACTGAACGGGGCAACTAATGAAAAACTGTTTTTT.

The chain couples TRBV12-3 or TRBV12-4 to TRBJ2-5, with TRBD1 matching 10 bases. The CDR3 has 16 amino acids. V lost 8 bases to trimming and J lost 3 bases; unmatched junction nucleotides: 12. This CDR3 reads CASHRTIGQGEETQYF. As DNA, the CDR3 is TGTGCCAGCCACAGAACAATTGGACAGGGGGAAGAGACCCAGTACTTC.

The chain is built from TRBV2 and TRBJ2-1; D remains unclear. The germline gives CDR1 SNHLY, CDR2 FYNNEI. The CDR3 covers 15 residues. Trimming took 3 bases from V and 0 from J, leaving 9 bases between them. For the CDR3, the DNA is TGTGCCAGCAGTGATGCTCTGAGCTCCTACAATGAGCAGTTCTTC. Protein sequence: CASSDALSSYNEQFF.

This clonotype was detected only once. CDR3 coding DNA: TGTGCCAGCAGTCCTTCCGGGACGGTCCAAGAGACCCAGTACTTC. As protein: CASSPSGTVQETQYF. This rearrangement joins TRBV25-1 to TRBJ2-5; D tentatively fits TRBD1 or TRBD2 (5 bases each). V lost 5 bases and J 1 base, leaving 14 bases between the germline ends. CDR3 length equals 15 residues. Germline CDR1 reads MGHDK; CDR2 reads SYGVNS. The whole variable domain, remainder taken from reference TRBV25-1 and TRBJ2-5, is EADIYQTPRYLVIGTGKKITLECSQTMGHDKMYWYQQDPGMELHLIHYSYGVNSTEKGDLSSESTVSRIRTEHFPLTLESARPSHTSQYLCASSPSGTVQETQYFGPGTRLLVL.

The CDR3 nucleotides read TGTGCCACCAGTTTTGCTCCAAGCACAGATACGCAGTATTTT. It is translated as CATSFAPSTDTQYF. J is TRBJ2-3 and V is TRBV15; D gene ambiguous. Germline V gene lookup returns CDR1 LNHNV and CDR2 YYDKDF (reference sequence). Trimming removed 6 bases at V and 0 bases at J, with 10 bases between. This CDR3 is 14 amino acids long.

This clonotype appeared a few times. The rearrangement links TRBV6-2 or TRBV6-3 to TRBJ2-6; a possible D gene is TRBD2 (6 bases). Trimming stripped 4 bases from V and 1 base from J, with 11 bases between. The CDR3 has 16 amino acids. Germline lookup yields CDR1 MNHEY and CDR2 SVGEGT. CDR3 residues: CASSWYGSSGANVLTF. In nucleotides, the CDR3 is TGTGCCAGCAGTTGGTACGGGAGTTCTGGGGCCAACGTCCTGACTTTC.

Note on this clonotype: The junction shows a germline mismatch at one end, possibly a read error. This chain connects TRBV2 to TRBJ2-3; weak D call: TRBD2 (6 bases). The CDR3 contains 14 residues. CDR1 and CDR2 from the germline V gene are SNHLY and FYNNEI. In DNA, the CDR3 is TGTGCCAGCAGTGGGAGACTAGACGCAGATACGCGGTATTTT. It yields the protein CASSGRLDADTRYF. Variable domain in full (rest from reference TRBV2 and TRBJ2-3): EPEVTQTPSHQVTQMGQEVILRCVPISNHLYFYWYRQILGQKVEFLVSFYNNEISEKSEIFDDQFSVERPDGSNFTLKIRSTKLEDSAMYFCASSGRLDADTRYFGPGTRLTVL.

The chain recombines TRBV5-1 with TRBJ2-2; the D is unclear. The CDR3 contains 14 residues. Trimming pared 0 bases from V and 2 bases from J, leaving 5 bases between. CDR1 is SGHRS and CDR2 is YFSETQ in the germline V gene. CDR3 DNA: TGCGCCAGCAGCTTGGTTATCAACACCGGGGAGCTGTTTTTT. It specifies CASSLVINTGELFF.

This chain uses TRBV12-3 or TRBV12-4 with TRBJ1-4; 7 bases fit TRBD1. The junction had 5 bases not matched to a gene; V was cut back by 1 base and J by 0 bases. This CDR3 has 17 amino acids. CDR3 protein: CASSLGTTGATNEKLFF. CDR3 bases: TGTGCCAGCAGTTTAGGGACTACAGGGGCAACTAATGAAAAACTGTTTTTT.

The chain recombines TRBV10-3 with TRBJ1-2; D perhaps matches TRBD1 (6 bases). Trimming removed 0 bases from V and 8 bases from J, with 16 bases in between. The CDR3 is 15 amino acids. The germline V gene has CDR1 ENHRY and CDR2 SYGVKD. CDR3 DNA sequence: TGTGCCATCAGTGAGTCGTCGAACAGGGTAGGCGGCTACACCTTC. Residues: CAISESSNRVGGYTF.

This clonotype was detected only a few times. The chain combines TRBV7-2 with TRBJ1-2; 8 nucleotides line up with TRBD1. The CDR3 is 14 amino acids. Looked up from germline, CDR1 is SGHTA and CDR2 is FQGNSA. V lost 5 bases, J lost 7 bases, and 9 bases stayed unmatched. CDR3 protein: CASSAHRTGLGYTF. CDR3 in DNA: TGTGCCAGCAGCGCGCATAGGACAGGGCTTGGCTACACCTTC. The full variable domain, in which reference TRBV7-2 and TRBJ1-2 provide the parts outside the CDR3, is GAGVSQSPSNKVTEKGKDVELRCDPISGHTALYWYRQSLGQGLEFLIYFQGNSAPDKSGLPSDRFSAERTGGSVSTLTIQRTQQEDSAVYLCASSAHRTGLGYTFGSGTRLTVV.

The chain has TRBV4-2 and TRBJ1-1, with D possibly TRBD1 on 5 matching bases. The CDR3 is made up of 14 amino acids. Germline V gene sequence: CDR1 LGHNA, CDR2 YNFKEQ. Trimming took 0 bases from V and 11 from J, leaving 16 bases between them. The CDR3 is CASSQDQTRGEAFF. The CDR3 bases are TGTGCCAGCAGCCAAGATCAGACCCGGGGGGAGGCTTTCTTT.

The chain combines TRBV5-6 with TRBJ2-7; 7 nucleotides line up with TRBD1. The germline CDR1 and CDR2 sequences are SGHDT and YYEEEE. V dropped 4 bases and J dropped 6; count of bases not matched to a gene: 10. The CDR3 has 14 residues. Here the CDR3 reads CASSALRGLIEQYF. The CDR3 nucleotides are TGTGCCAGCAGCGCCTTAAGGGGGCTAATCGAGCAGTACTTC.

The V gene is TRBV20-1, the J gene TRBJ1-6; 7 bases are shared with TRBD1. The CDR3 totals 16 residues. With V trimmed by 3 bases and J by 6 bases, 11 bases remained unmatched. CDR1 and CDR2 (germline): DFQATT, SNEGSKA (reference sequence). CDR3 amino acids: CSAREEGGQINSPLHF. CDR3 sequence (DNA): TGCAGTGCTAGGGAGGAAGGGGGACAGATTAATTCACCCCTCCACTTT.

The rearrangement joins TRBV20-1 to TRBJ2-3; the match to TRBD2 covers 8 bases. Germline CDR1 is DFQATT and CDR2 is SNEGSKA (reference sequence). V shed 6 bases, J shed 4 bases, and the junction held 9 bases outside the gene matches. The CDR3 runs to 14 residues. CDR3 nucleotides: TGCAGTGCCCCCGGACTAGCAATTGCAGATACGCAGTATTTT. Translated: CSAPGLAIADTQYF.

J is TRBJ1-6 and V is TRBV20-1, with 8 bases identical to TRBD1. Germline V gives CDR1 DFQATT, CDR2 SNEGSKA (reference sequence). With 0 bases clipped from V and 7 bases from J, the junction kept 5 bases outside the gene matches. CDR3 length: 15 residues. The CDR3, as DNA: TGCAGTGCTAGAGACCGGACAGGGCCAAATTCACCCCTCCACTTT. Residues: CSARDRTGPNSPLHF.

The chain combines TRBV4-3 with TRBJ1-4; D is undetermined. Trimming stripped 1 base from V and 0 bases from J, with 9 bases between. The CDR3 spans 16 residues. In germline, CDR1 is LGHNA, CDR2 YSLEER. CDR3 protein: CASSQAFLSTNEKLFF. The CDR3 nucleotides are TGCGCCAGCAGCCAAGCCTTTCTATCAACTAATGAAAAACTGTTTTTT.

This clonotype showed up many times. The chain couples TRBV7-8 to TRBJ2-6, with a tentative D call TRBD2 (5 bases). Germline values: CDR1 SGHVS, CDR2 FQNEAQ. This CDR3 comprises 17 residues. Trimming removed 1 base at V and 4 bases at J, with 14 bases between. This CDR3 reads CASSLEPLRGGANVLTF. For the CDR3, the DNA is TGTGCCAGCAGCTTAGAACCACTTCGAGGGGGGGCCAACGTCCTGACTTTC.

The CDR3 loop is CSARVGQGRNTQYF. CDR3 in DNA: TGCAGTGCTAGAGTCGGACAGGGGAGAAATACGCAGTATTTT. The rearrangement uses TRBV20-1 and TRBJ2-3; 9 nucleotides line up with TRBD1. V lost 1 base and J lost 7; bases outside the gene matches: 6. This CDR3 spans 14 amino acids. The germline V gene has CDR1 DFQATT and CDR2 SNEGSKA (reference sequence).

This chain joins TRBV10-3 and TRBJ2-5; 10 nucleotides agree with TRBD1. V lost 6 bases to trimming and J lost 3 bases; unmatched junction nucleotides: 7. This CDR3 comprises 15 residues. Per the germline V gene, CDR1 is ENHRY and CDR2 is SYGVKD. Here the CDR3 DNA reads TGTGCCATCAGGACGGGACAGGGGTTCAAAGAGACCCAGTACTTC. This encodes CAIRTGQGFKETQYF.